One T cell receptor (beta chain) is described in this entry. The antigen is unknown. A 5'RACE template-switching step, the method used to make TCR cDNA, added a universal primer site and UMIs. One entry per CDR3 protein, called by TCRdb with MiXCR from the 5' RACE reads. Of approximately 610,000 distinct CDR3 sequences in the sample, approximately 16% are singletons; the top ten hold 15% to 20%. This entry comes from a study of T cells after yellow fever vaccination. CDR1 is LGHNA, CDR2 YSLEER, per germline. The CDR3 contains 18 residues. The trim removed 0 bases at V and 7 bases at J, leaving 10 bases unmatched. Overall study results and limits: A faster peak, day 5 versus 15, was reached by the weaker secondary response. The presence of abundant clonotypes contaminating from the bulk population was possible in FACS-sorted repertoires.

The sequencing used PBMCs, collected more than 4 days after the first yellow fever vaccination. This chain uses TRBV4-3 with TRBJ2-3, with 13 bases matching TRBD2. The receptor was isolated from a man younger than 35 who received the YFV17D yellow fever vaccine. Written as DNA, the CDR3 is TGCGCCAGCAGCCAAGAGGACCGGACTAGCGGGGGAAGAAATACGCAGTATTTT. This translates into CASSQEDRTSGGRNTQYF.